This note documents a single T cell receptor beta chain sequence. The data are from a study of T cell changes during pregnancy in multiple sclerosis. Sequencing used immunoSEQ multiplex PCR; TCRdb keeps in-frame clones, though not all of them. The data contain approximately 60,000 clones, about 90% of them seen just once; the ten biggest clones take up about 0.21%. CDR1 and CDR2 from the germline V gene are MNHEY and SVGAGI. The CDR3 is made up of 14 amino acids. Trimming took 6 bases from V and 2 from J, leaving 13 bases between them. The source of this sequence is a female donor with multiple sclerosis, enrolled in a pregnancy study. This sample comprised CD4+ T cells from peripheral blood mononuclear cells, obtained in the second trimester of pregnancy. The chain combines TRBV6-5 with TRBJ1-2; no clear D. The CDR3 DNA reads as TGTGCCAGCAGCTACGCAGGTCTCAACTATGGCTACACCTTC. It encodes CASSYAGLNYGYTF.